Sequencing of this T cell receptor (beta chain) was carried out in a study of response to subunit inactivated influenza vaccine. MiXCR, applied by TCRdb to the RT-PCR reads, yields one record per CDR3 protein. This table has about 800,000 distinct CDR3 sequences, 21% appearing once. Whole-study results and caveats: The authors put forward the suggestion that each seasonal influenza vaccination may bring in only a limited number of new T cells.

This clonotype occurred a few times. The antigen remains unidentified. V was trimmed by 1 base and J by 6 bases, leaving 9 bases between them. The CDR3 consists of 14 residues. The material sequenced was PBMCs from blood, taken more than 4 days after vaccination. The receptor's source is a man aged 50-59 years who received an inactivated influenza vaccine. The V and J genes are TRBV12-3 or TRBV12-4 and TRBJ1-4; D unresolved. The CDR3: CASSLVVGDEKLFF. The CDR3 bases are TGTGCCAGCAGTTTAGTGGTGGGAGATGAAAAACTGTTTTTT.